This entry is about one T cell receptor (beta chain). The entry originates in a study of blood T cell repertoires in COVID-19. Trimming left V 4 bases short and J 8 bases short, with 8 bases between. Germline V CDR1 and CDR2: SNHLY, FYNNEI. The CDR3 runs to 11 residues. This table comes from immunoSEQ multiplex PCR, and its TCRdb copy is limited to in-frame clones, with some not included. In the table there are roughly 190,000 clones, 85% to 95% of which are singletons. The chain carries TRBV2 and TRBJ1-2; no firm D call. The source of this sequence is a young man with COVID-19, enrolled during active disease. The specimen was peripheral blood. The CDR3 nucleotides are TGTGCCAGCAGTGCCGAGGTCGGCTACACCTTC. Its translation: CASSAEVGYTF.